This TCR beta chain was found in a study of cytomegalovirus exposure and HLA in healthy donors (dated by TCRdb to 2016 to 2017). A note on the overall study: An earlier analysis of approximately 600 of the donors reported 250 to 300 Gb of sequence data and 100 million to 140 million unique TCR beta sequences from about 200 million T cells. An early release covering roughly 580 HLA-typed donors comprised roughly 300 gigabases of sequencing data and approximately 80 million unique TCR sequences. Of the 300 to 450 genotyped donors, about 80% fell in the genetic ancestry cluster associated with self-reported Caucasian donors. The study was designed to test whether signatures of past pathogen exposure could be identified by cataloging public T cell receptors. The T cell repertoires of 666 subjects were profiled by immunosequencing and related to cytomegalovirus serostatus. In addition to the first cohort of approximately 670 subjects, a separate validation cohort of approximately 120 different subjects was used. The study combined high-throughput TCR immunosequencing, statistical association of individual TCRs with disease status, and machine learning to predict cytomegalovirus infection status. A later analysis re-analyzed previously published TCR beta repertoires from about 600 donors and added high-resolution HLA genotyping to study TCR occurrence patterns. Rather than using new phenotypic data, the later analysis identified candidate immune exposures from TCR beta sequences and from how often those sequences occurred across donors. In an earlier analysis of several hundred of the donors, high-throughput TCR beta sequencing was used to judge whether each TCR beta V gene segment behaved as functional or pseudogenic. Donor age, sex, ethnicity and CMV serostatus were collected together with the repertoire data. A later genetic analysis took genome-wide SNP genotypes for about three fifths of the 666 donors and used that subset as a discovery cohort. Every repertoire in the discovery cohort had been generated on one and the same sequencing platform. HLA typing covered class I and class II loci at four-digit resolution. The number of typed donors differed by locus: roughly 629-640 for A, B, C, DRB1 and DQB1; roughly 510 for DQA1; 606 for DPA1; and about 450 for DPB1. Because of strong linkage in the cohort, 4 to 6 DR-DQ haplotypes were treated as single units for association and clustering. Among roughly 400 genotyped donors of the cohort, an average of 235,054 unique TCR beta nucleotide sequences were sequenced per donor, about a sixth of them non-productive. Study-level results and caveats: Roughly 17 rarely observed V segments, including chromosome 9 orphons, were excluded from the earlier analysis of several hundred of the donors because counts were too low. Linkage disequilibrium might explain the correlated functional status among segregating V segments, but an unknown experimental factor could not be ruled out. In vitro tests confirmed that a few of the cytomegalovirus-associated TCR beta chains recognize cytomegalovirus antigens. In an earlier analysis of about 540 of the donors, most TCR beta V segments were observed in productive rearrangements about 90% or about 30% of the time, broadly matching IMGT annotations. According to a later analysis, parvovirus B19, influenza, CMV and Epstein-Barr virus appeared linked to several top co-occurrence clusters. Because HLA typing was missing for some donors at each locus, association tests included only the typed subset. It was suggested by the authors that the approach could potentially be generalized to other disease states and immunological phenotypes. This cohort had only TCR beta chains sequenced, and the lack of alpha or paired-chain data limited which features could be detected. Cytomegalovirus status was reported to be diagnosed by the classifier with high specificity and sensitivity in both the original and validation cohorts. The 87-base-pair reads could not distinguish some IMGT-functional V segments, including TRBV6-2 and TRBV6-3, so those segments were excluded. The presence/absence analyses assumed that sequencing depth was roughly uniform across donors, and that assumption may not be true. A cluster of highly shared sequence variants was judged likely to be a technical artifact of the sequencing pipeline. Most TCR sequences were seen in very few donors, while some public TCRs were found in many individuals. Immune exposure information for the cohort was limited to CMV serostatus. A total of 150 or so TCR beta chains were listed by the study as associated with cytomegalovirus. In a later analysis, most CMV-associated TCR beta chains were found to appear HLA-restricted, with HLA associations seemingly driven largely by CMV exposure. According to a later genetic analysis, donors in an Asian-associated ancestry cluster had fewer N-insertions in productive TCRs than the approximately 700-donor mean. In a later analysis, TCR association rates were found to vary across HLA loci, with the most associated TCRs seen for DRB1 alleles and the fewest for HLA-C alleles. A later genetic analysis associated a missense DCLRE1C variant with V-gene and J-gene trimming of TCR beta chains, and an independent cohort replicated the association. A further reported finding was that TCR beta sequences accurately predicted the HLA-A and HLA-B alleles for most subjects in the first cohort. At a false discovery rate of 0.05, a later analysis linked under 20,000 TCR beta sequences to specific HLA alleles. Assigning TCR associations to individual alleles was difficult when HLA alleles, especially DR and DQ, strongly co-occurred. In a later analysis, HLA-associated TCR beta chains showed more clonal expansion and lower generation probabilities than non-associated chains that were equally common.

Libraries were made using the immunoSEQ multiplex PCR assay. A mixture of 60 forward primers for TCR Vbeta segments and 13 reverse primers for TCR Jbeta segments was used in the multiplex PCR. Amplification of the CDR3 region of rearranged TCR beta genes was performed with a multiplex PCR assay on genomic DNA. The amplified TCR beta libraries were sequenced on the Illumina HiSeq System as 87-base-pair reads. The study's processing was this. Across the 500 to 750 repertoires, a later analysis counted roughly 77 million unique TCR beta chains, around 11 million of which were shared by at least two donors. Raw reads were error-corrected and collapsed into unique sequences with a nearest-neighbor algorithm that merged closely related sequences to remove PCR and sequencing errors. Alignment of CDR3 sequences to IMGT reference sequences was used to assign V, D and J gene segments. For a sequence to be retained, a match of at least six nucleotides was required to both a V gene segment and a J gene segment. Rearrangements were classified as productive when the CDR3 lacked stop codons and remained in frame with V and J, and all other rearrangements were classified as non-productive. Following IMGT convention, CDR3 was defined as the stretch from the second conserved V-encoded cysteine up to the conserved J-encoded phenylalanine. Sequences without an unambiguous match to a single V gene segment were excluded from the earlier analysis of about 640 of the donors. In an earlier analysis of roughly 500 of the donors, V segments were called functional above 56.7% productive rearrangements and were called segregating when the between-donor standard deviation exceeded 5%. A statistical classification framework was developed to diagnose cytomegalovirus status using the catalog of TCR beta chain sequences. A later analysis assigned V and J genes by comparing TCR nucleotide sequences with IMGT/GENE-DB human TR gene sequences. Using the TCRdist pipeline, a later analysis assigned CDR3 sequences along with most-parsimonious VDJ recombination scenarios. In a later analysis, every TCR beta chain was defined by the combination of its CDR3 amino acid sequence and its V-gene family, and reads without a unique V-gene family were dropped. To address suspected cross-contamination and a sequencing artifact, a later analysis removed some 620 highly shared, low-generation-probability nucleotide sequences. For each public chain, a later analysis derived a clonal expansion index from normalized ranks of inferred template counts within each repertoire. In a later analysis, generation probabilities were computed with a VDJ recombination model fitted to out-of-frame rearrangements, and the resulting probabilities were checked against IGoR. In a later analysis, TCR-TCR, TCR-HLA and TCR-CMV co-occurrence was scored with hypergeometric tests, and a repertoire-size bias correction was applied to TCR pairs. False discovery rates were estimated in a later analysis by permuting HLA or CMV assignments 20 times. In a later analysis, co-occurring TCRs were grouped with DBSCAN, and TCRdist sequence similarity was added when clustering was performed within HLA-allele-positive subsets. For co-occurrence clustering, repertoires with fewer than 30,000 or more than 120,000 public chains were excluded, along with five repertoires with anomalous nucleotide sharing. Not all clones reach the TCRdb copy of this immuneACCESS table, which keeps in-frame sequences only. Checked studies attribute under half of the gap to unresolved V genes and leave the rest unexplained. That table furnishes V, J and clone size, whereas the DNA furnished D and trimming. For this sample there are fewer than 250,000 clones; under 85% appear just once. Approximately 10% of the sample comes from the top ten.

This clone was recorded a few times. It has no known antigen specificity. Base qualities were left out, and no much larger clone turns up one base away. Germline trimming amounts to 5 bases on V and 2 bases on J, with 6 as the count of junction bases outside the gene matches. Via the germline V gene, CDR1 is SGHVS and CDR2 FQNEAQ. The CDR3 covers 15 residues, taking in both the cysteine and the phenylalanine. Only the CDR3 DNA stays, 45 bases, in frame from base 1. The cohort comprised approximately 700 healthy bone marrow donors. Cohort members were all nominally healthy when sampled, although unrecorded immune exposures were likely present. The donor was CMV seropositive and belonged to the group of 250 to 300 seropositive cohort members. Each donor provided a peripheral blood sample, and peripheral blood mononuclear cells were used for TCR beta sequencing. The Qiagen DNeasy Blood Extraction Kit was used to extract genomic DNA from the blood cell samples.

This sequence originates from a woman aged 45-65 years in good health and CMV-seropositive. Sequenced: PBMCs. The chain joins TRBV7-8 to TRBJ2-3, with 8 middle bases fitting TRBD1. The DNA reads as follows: TGTGCCAGCAGCGGGAGGACAGGGATCACAGATACGCAGTATTTT. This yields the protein CASSGRTGITDTQYF. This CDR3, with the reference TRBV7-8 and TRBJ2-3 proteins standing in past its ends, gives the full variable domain GAGVSQSPRYKVAKRGQDVALRCDPISGHVSLFWYQQALGQGPEFLTYFQNEAQLDKSGLPSDRFFAERPEGSVSTLKIQRTQQEDSAVYLCASSGRTGITDTQYFGPGTRLTVL.